The present TCR beta chain was sequenced within a study of OX40 agonist ivuxolimab in advanced cancers. Study results and caveats: Blood T cells, both CD4+ and CD8+, expanded clonally by week 6 at 0.1 to 3.0 mg/kg.

The CDR3 contains 16 residues. With V trimmed by 4 bases and J by 6 bases, 10 bases remained unmatched. From germline, CDR1 is SGDLS and CDR2 YYNGEE. The repertoire was sequenced with immunoSEQ multiplex PCR; TCRdb's copy has only in-frame clones and lacks some. The data contain roughly 91,000 clones, about 96% of them singletons. Of note for this clone: The antigen remains unidentified.

The TCR comes from an adult with an advanced solid tumor such as melanoma, head and neck, liver or kidney cancer. The source was CD4+ or CD8+ T cells sorted from blood, collected in a trial of the OX40 agonist ivuxolimab. The gene calls are TRBV9 and TRBJ2-7; 13 bases map to TRBD2. This chain's CDR3 is CASSPRLAGGFGEQYF. In nucleotides, the CDR3 is TGTGCCAGCAGCCCTCGACTAGCGGGGGGTTTTGGCGAGCAGTACTTC.